The next 20 T cell receptor beta chains were all read from a single sample in a study of blood T cell repertoires in COVID-19. TCRdb keeps only in-frame clones here, not all; method: immunoSEQ multiplex PCR. The sample holds fewer than 110,000 clones; around 94% are singletons and the top ten take more than 5%. Material: peripheral blood. The receptors shown here come from a man aged 45-65 years with active COVID-19.

The V gene is TRBV18, the J gene TRBJ1-5; D perhaps matches TRBD1 (6 bases). Germline loops: CDR1 KGHSH, CDR2 LQKENI. The CDR3 is 18 residues long. Between the trimmed V and J ends, which lost 3 bases and 1 base, there was a span of 19 bases. CDR3 sequence reads: CASSPQSLGGASNQPQHF. Written as DNA, the CDR3 is TGTGCCAGCTCACCTCAGAGTTTGGGGGGGGCAAGCAATCAGCCCCAGCATTTT.

In DNA, the CDR3 is TGTGCCAGCAGCTGGACAGGGGCCAACACTGAAGCTTTCTTT. The encoded protein is CASSWTGANTEAFF. V and J are TRBV5-6 and TRBJ1-1; 9 nucleotides match TRBD1. The V and J ends lost 3 bases and 2 bases, in that order; junction bases with no gene match: 2. The CDR3 runs 14 residues. Germline assignment: CDR1 SGHDT and CDR2 YYEEEE.

This clone appeared a single time. The J gene is TRBJ1-4, the V gene TRBV12-3 or TRBV12-4, with TRBD1 matching 8 bases. With 5 bases clipped from V and 8 bases from J, the junction kept 4 bases outside the gene matches. The length of the CDR3 is 13 residues. This CDR3 reads CASSRQGREKLFF. The CDR3 coding sequence is TGTGCCAGCAGTCGACAGGGGAGGGAAAAACTGTTTTTT.

The V gene is TRBV2, the J gene TRBJ1-2; D uncertain. The CDR3 loop spans 10 amino acids. Trimming left V 4 bases short and J 7 bases short, with 4 bases between. Germline values: CDR1 SNHLY, CDR2 FYNNEI. The CDR3 sequence: CASSAVGYTF. CDR3 sequence (DNA): TGTGCCAGCAGTGCAGTTGGCTACACCTTC.

V is TRBV15 and J is TRBJ1-1; the D is unclear. The V gene lost 4 bases and the J gene lost 1 base, with 7 bases spanning the gap. The germline V gene encodes CDR1 LNHNV and CDR2 YYDKDF (reference sequence). The CDR3 has 13 amino acids. The CDR3 DNA reads TGTGCCACCAGCATACAGCAGAACACTGAAGCTTTCTTT. This translates into CATSIQQNTEAFF.

This chain joins TRBV5-4 and TRBJ2-7; TRBD2 matches at 8 bases. J gave up 4 bases and V 1 base, and 7 bases lay outside the gene matches. The V gene's germline CDR1 is SGHNT and CDR2 YYREEE (reference sequence). The CDR3 contains 15 residues. This CDR3 is CASSLSSGKSYEQYF. DNA for the CDR3: TGTGCCAGCAGCTTGAGTAGCGGGAAGTCTTACGAGCAGTACTTC. Looking up the rest from reference TRBV5-4 and TRBJ2-7 gives the full variable domain: ETGVTQSPTHLIKTRGQQVTLRCSSQSGHNTVSWYQQALGQGPQFIFQYYREEENGRGNFPPRFSGLQFPNYSSELNVNALELDDSALYLCASSLSSGKSYEQYFGPGTRLTVT.

The V call is TRBV2, the J call TRBJ2-1, with D possibly matching TRBD2 (6 bases). V was cut by 4 bases and J by 3 bases, with 13 bases left in between. The length of the CDR3 is 15 residues. From germline, CDR1 is SNHLY and CDR2 FYNNEI. This CDR3 reads CASSASSVSYNEQFF. For the CDR3, the DNA is TGTGCCAGCAGTGCATCTAGCGTCAGCTACAATGAGCAGTTCTTC.

This clone was seen a few times. CDR3 in DNA: TGTGCCAGTAGTCCGGGGGACCGAGGTTGGCAGCCCCAGCATTTT. Translation gives CASSPGDRGWQPQHF. The chain joins TRBV19 to TRBJ1-5, with a tentative D call TRBD1 (5 bases). Trimming shortened V by 5 bases and J by 7 bases, and 18 bases separated the two germline ends. The CDR3 is 15 amino acids. Germline V CDR1 and CDR2: LNHDA, SQIVND (reference sequence).

The chain uses TRBV14 and TRBJ2-7, with D possibly TRBD2 on 5 matching bases. The CDR3 has 13 amino acids. Trimming took 8 bases from V and 3 from J, leaving 14 bases between them. Germline CDR1 SGHDN, CDR2 FVKESK. The CDR3 DNA reads as TGTGCCAGCTCGCGTCGGGGAGTCTACGAGCAGTACTTC. Amino acids: CASSRRGVYEQYF.

V is TRBV15 and J is TRBJ2-5; 7 bases agree with TRBD2. CDR3 length: 17 amino acids. V shed 0 bases and J 5 bases; nucleotides not matched to a gene: 12. CDR1 LNHNV and CDR2 YYDKDF come from the germline V gene (reference sequence). The CDR3 DNA is TGTGCCACCAGCAGAGATCTAGCGGAGAAGCCGGGCGAGACCCAGTACTTC. This translates into CATSRDLAEKPGETQYF.

The genes are TRBV24-1 and TRBJ2-3; no clear D. CDR1 is KGHDR and CDR2 is SFDVKD in the germline V gene. V lost 3 bases, J lost 1 base, and 7 bases lay in between. The CDR3 is 14 residues long. CDR3 nucleotide sequence: TGTGCCACCAGTGATATTAGCCGCACAGATACGCAGTATTTT. The encoded protein is CATSDISRTDTQYF.

The chain links TRBV5-1 to TRBJ1-5, with 7 positions matching TRBD1. With 5 bases clipped from V and 0 bases from J, the junction kept 5 bases outside the gene matches. Germline-derived CDR1 and CDR2 are SGHRS and YFSETQ. The CDR3 length is 15 residues. This CDR3 is CASRRDRDSNQPQHF. Written as DNA, the CDR3 is TGCGCCAGCAGACGGGACAGAGATAGCAATCAGCCCCAGCATTTT.

This clone was recorded once. The V and J genes are TRBV19 and TRBJ2-5; the match to TRBD2 covers 14 bases. J lost 4 bases, V lost 8 bases, and 9 bases had no gene match. CDR1 is LNHDA and CDR2 is SQIVND in the germline V gene (reference sequence). The CDR3 covers 16 residues. In DNA, the CDR3 is TGTGCCAGTGCACGGGGACTAGCGGGAGAGTCAGAGACCCAGTACTTC. Translated, it gives CASARGLAGESETQYF.

The chain employs TRBV29-1 and TRBJ1-4, with TRBD1 as a possible D gene (6 bases). From germline, CDR1 is SQVTM and CDR2 ANQGSEA. Trimming removed 1 base at V and 7 bases at J, with 13 bases between. CDR3 size: 14 residues. CDR3 residues: CSVEVGQGIEKLFF. The CDR3 coding sequence is TGCAGCGTTGAAGTGGGTCAGGGGATTGAAAAACTGTTTTTT.

The chain carries TRBV7-8 and TRBJ1-1; the match to TRBD1 covers 7 bases. The V and J ends lost 4 bases and 1 base, in that order; junction bases with no gene match: 3. Germline V gene data show CDR1 as SGHVS and CDR2 as FQNEAQ. This CDR3 comprises 14 residues. CDR3 nucleotide sequence: TGTGCCAGCAGCTGGGGGACAGAGAACACTGAAGCTTTCTTT. It codes for CASSWGTENTEAFF.

The rearrangement joins TRBV7-3 to TRBJ2-3, with 14 positions matching TRBD2. CDR1 and CDR2 (germline): SGHTA, FQGTGA. Losses at the gene ends were 5 bases for V and 7 bases for J; bases not matched to a gene: 8. The CDR3 length is 16 residues. The CDR3 region is CASSRGLAGGENTQYF. Written as DNA, the CDR3 is TGTGCCAGCAGCCGCGGACTAGCGGGGGGTGAAAATACGCAGTATTTT.

The chain links TRBV28 to TRBJ1-2, with D uncertain. V shed 1 base and J shed 7 bases, with 13 bases lying between them. The CDR3 loop spans 14 amino acids. Germline-derived CDR1 and CDR2 are MDHEN and SYDVKM. The CDR3 DNA follows: TGTGCCAGCAGTTTATTCTCCGGTATTGGTGGCTACACCTTC. This sequence encodes CASSLFSGIGGYTF.

The DNA for the CDR3 is TGTGCCAGCTCACCCGACTTGGATACGCAGTATTTT. Its translation is CASSPDLDTQYF. The rearrangement uses TRBV18 and TRBJ2-3; D unclear. The V gene lost 3 bases and the J gene lost 6 bases, with 7 bases spanning the gap. The germline V gene encodes CDR1 KGHSH and CDR2 LQKENI. The CDR3 extends over 12 amino acids.

The rearrangement uses TRBV7-9 and TRBJ2-1; TRBD2 matches 7 bases. Germline CDR1 and CDR2: SEHNR and FQNEAQ (reference sequence). The CDR3 runs to 14 residues. The V gene end was trimmed by 2 bases and the J gene end by 5 bases; junction bases not matched to a gene: 3. For the CDR3, the DNA is TGTGCCAGCAGCTTACTAGCGGAGAACAATGAGCAGTTCTTC. It yields the protein CASSLLAENNEQFF. The complete variable domain, with remaining parts taken from reference TRBV7-9 and TRBJ2-1, reads DTGVSQNPRHKITKRGQNVTFRCDPISEHNRLYWYRQTLGQGPEFLTYFQNEAQLEKSRLLSDRFSAERPKGSFSTLEIQRTEQGDSAMYLCASSLLAENNEQFFGPGTRLTVL.

Comment on this clone: This sample also contains other DNA sequences that code for the same CDR3. The CDR3 loop is CASSGTSGNNEQFF. The CDR3 nucleotides read TGCGCCAGCAGTGGGACTAGCGGCAACAATGAGCAGTTCTTC. V usage is TRBV5-1 and J usage is TRBJ2-1, with TRBD2 matching 11 bases. The CDR3 is made up of 14 amino acids. Trimming took 5 bases from V and 5 from J; bases not matched to a gene: 3. CDR1 is SGHRS, CDR2 YFSETQ, per germline. Filled out from reference TRBV5-1 and TRBJ2-1, the complete variable domain reads KAGVTQTPRYLIKTRGQQVTLSCSPISGHRSVSWYQQTPGQGLQFLFEYFSETQRNKGNFPGRFSGRQFSNSRSEMNVSTLELGDSALYLCASSGTSGNNEQFFGPGTRLTVL.